This TCR beta chain was captured by sequencing in a study of CD8 T cells in ankylosing spondylitis (dated by TCRdb to 2016 to 2017). In the study overall: To find TCR variants linked to disease, the study profiled T cell receptor beta repertoires in ankylosing spondylitis patients and healthy donors. Peripheral blood samples were taken, and synovial fluid was additionally collected from ankylosing spondylitis patients. The full study cohort was made up of 25 ankylosing spondylitis patients and 108 healthy donors.

Notes on this clonotype: The clone's antigen remains unknown. Within one base of it there is no much larger clone, and no base qualities were kept.

On the study overall, not on this receptor specifically: Blood from ankylosing spondylitis patients appeared to be characterized by a TCR beta motif composed of about eight highly homologous amino acid variants. According to the report, matched synovial fluid samples from ankylosing spondylitis patients were significantly enriched for the disease-linked clones. Some motif variants were previously reported in synovial fluid and blood of reactive arthritis patients, suggesting common disease-initiation mechanisms. The disease-linked clones had a CD8+ phenotype and were found at relatively low frequencies in peripheral blood.

The listed sequencing device is Illumina HiSeq 2500. Quantitative 5'-RACE with molecular barcodes was the method used to prepare the TCR beta libraries. The authors' analysis ran thus. Disease-linked TCR variants were identified with a new computational method built on a probabilistic model of VDJ rearrangement. TCRdb cleaned the public reads at Q25 with fastp, built clones with MiXCR and kept in-frame beta chains. Identical CDR3 proteins give one entry, which carries the most common genes and DNA. Here the V and J calls rest on TCRdb's processing, not on the authors' analysis. This sample has fewer than 500,000 distinct CDR3 sequences in its table, and approximately 26% of those were observed once. The ten top clones hold 0.89% of the sample. CDR1 and CDR2 are drawn from the germline V gene: ENHRY, SYGVKD. The CDR3 goes from the cysteine to the phenylalanine over 15 residues. This entry keeps only the CDR3 DNA: 45 bases, framed from base 1. Clipping removes 7 bases from V and 1 base from J, with 8 as the unmatched junction base count.

The sample consisted of blood, either unsorted or a sorted T cell fraction (not recorded which). The TCR originated in a male donor with ankylosing spondylitis. The chain is assembled from TRBV10-3 and TRBJ1-2, with 8 bases aligning to TRBD1. The DNA reads as follows: TGTGCCATCACTATGGAAGACAGGGGTAACTATGGCTACACCTTC. It codes for CAITMEDRGNYGYTF.